The 15 T cell receptor beta chains reported below all come from one sample, sequenced in a study of cytomegalovirus exposure and HLA in healthy donors. The PCR had 60 Vbeta and 13 Jbeta primers. The data were produced by immunoSEQ multiplex PCR, yet TCRdb's version contains in-frame clones alone and is incomplete. The sample holds about 150,000 clones, over 55% seen once. Sample: PBMCs. The receptors shown here come from a middle-aged man in good health and CMV-seronegative.

This chain joins TRBV30 and TRBJ1-5, with TRBD1 matching 8 bases. J gave up 4 bases and V 3 bases, and 2 bases lay outside the gene matches. Germline V gives CDR1 GTSNPN, CDR2 SVGIG (reference sequence). The CDR3 totals 13 residues. As DNA, the CDR3 is TGTGCCTGGAGGACAGGGGCGAATCAGCCCCAGCATTTT. Its translation: CAWRTGANQPQHF.

V is TRBV5-1 and J is TRBJ2-1; TRBD1 matches at 7 bases. The V and J ends lost 0 bases and 6 bases, in that order; junction bases with no gene match: 6. CDR3 length: 15 amino acids. Germline V gene data show CDR1 as SGHRS and CDR2 as YFSETQ. For the CDR3, the DNA is TGCGCCAGCAGCTTGGCAGGGGGATCGTTCAATGAGCAGTTCTTC. It is translated as CASSLAGGSFNEQFF.

The chain recombines TRBV6-6 with TRBJ2-7; a weak D match, TRBD2 (5 bases). The V gene lost 2 bases and the J gene lost 0 bases, with 14 bases spanning the gap. Germline values: CDR1 MNHNY, CDR2 SVGAGI (reference sequence). The CDR3 consists of 16 residues. The CDR3 DNA reads TGTGCCAGCAGTTACGGGCCCATTCGGGACTCCTACGAGCAGTACTTC. This encodes CASSYGPIRDSYEQYF.

This chain links TRBV9 with TRBJ1-1; unclear D gene. The CDR3 runs to 15 residues. Per the germline V gene, CDR1 is SGDLS and CDR2 is YYNGEE. Trimming shortened V by 2 bases and J by 7 bases, and 18 bases separated the two germline ends. CDR3 protein: CASSVRSGNGHEAFF. The CDR3, as DNA: TGTGCCAGCAGCGTCAGAAGCGGGAATGGTCATGAAGCTTTCTTT.

The chain links TRBV29-1 to TRBJ2-5, with D possibly TRBD1 on 6 matching bases. The CDR3 runs 14 residues. The V end lost 4 bases, the J end lost 0 bases, and 12 bases lay between the germline ends. Looked up from germline, CDR1 is SQVTM and CDR2 is ANQGSEA. Here the CDR3 reads CSVARGSYQETQYF. The CDR3 coding sequence is TGCAGCGTTGCTAGGGGGAGTTACCAAGAGACCCAGTACTTC.

V is TRBV12-5 and J is TRBJ1-2; 7 nucleotides align to TRBD1. The CDR3 runs 17 residues. The ends lost 3 bases at V and 4 bases at J; junction bases unmatched: 14. Germline lookup yields CDR1 LGHNT and CDR2 FRNRAP. This CDR3 reads CASGLAPTGAGGYGYTF. CDR3 sequence (DNA): TGTGCTAGTGGTTTAGCGCCTACGGGTGCAGGGGGCTATGGCTACACCTTC.

The sample holds a few counts of this clone. The gene calls are TRBV25-1 and TRBJ1-6, with TRBD1 identical over 8 bases. The J segment lost 12 bases and the V segment lost 6 bases, leaving 7 bases of the junction unmatched. Germline V CDR1 and CDR2: MGHDK, SYGVNS. This CDR3 region has 13 residues. CDR3 loop: CASRKGGTGPLHF. In DNA form, the CDR3 reads TGTGCCAGCAGGAAAGGGGGGACAGGACCCCTCCACTTT.

The chain recombines TRBV2 with TRBJ1-5; no firm D call. Trimming cost V 4 bases and J 0 bases, with 13 bases left between them. CDR3 length: 16 amino acids. Germline V CDR1 and CDR2: SNHLY, FYNNEI. The CDR3 sequence is CASSVRGLNSNQPQHF. The CDR3 nucleotides are TGTGCCAGCAGTGTTAGAGGACTCAATAGCAATCAGCCCCAGCATTTT.

The chain recombines TRBV2 with TRBJ1-5; no definite D call. There are 15 residues in the CDR3. Germline CDR1 reads SNHLY; CDR2 reads FYNNEI. V was cut by 6 bases and J by 0 bases, with 12 bases left in between. The CDR3 here is CASSELRYSNQPQHF. In DNA form, the CDR3 reads TGTGCCAGCAGCGAACTGCGTTATAGCAATCAGCCCCAGCATTTT.

CDR3 coding DNA: TGCACCAGCAGCTCGCGGGGGGATAACACCGGGGAGCTGTTTTTT. It encodes CTSSSRGDNTGELFF. This chain uses TRBV1 with TRBJ2-2; the table assigns TRBD2, which was not confirmed against the DNA. TRBV1 is a pseudogene locus. The CDR3 loop spans 15 amino acids.

This clone has a handful of counts. The gene calls are TRBV20-1 and TRBJ1-2, with D uncertain. The germline V gene has CDR1 DFQATT and CDR2 SNEGSKA (reference sequence). This CDR3 has 10 amino acids. CDR3 sequence: CAVKNYGYTF. CDR3 nucleotides: TGCGCAGTTAAAAACTATGGCTACACCTTC.

V and J are TRBV7-8 and TRBJ2-7; TRBD1 aligns across 8 bases. The CDR3 runs 14 residues. Germline lookup yields CDR1 SGHVS and CDR2 FQNEAQ. V was pared by 4 bases and J by 2 bases, with 4 bases of the junction left unmatched. The DNA of the CDR3 is TGTGCCAGCAGCTCAAGGACAGGGACCTACGAGCAGTACTTC. It is translated as CASSSRTGTYEQYF.

The V and J genes are TRBV5-6 and TRBJ1-6; 7 bases map to TRBD1. This CDR3 is built from 15 residues. The junction had 4 bases not matched to a gene; V was cut back by 0 bases and J by 7 bases. Germline loops: CDR1 SGHDT, CDR2 YYEEEE. For the CDR3, the DNA is TGTGCCAGCAGCTTGGAGACAGGGTTCAATTCACCCCTCCACTTT. Encoded protein: CASSLETGFNSPLHF.

This clone occurred a few times. V and J are TRBV4-1 and TRBJ2-1; 10 bases match TRBD2. This CDR3 comprises 16 residues. The V and J ends lost 3 bases and 4 bases, in that order; junction bases with no gene match: 6. Germline lookup yields CDR1 MGHRA and CDR2 YSYEKL. The CDR3 protein is CASSQPRSGRYNEQFF. CDR3 DNA sequence: TGCGCCAGCAGCCAGCCCCGTAGCGGGAGGTACAATGAGCAGTTCTTC.

The chain uses TRBV5-6 and TRBJ2-7, with 7 nucleotides matching TRBD2. J lost 0 bases, V lost 0 bases, and 6 bases had no gene match. CDR3 length equals 16 residues. Germline CDR1 and CDR2: SGHDT and YYEEEE. Here the CDR3 reads CASSLAGLADSYEQYF. The CDR3 DNA is TGTGCCAGCAGCTTGGCGGGGCTAGCGGACTCCTACGAGCAGTACTTC.